This is a list of T cell receptor beta chains from one sample in a study of cytomegalovirus exposure and HLA in healthy donors. Libraries were prepared by immunoSEQ multiplex PCR; TCRdb keeps only in-frame clonotypes and omits some of them. This table holds roughly 110,000 clones, roughly 73% found once. Sample: PBMCs. Every receptor here comes from a man aged 35-49 years in good health and CMV-seronegative. Both conserved end residues are trimmed from each CDR3. A D gene is named only where the DNA matches it firmly.

j_gene: TRBJ2-7; d_gene: NA; len: 12; v_gene: TRBV4-1; CDR3aa: ASSQVTVPYEQY
j_gene: TRBJ2-1; d_gene: NA; len: 13; v_gene: TRBV7-8; CDR3aa: ASSLRLVSYNEQF
j_gene: TRBJ2-7; d_gene: NA; len: 11; v_gene: TRBV27; CDR3aa: ASSLGHLYEQY
j_gene: TRBJ2-5; d_gene: TRBD2; len: 13; v_gene: TRBV7-9; CDR3aa: ASSSGTSGGETQY
j_gene: TRBJ1-5; d_gene: NA; len: 13; v_gene: TRBV7-2; CDR3aa: ASSLVGGRNQPQH
j_gene: TRBJ1-3; d_gene: NA; len: 12; v_gene: TRBV11-2; CDR3aa: ASSPRTAGNTIY
j_gene: TRBJ1-2; d_gene: TRBD1; len: 12; v_gene: TRBV5-1; CDR3aa: ASSLGQGDGGYT
j_gene: TRBJ1-1; d_gene: TRBD1; len: 14; v_gene: TRBV5-6; CDR3aa: ASSLKRTGMNTEAF
j_gene: TRBJ1-4; d_gene: TRBD1; len: 16; v_gene: TRBV7-9; CDR3aa: ASSLGDRPRSTNEKLF
j_gene: TRBJ1-4; d_gene: TRBD1; len: 13; v_gene: TRBV2; CDR3aa: ASSETDRVGEKLF
j_gene: TRBJ1-1; d_gene: NA; len: 14; v_gene: TRBV18; CDR3aa: ASSPAGGFEGTEAF
j_gene: TRBJ2-5; d_gene: TRBD1; len: 14; v_gene: TRBV7-8; CDR3aa: ASSPTMTGGGETQY
j_gene: TRBJ2-3; d_gene: NA; len: 12; v_gene: TRBV2; CDR3aa: ASEGAGGEDTQY
j_gene: TRBJ1-1; d_gene: NA; len: 12; v_gene: TRBV7-9; CDR3aa: ASSLTGLYAVAF
j_gene: TRBJ2-1; d_gene: NA; len: 9; v_gene: TRBV7-9; CDR3aa: ASSLGAEQF
j_gene: TRBJ1-1; d_gene: NA; len: 12; v_gene: TRBV25-1; CDR3aa: ASSQTGLNTEAF
j_gene: TRBJ1-4; d_gene: NA; len: 12; v_gene: TRBV6-1; CDR3aa: ASSDLARGEKLF
j_gene: TRBJ1-1; d_gene: NA; len: 10; v_gene: TRBV2; CDR3aa: ASMMVRTEAF